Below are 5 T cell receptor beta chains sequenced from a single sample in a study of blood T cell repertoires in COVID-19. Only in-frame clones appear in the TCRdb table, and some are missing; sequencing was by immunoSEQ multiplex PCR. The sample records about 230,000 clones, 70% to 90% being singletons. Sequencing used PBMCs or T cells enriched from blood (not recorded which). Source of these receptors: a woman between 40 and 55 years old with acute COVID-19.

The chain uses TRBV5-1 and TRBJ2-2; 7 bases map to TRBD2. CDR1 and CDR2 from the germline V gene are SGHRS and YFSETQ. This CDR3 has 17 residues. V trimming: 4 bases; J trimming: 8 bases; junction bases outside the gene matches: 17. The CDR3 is CASSRNSGLVGGGELFF. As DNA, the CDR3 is TGCGCCAGCAGCCGAAACTCCGGACTAGTAGGTGGAGGGGAGCTGTTTTTT.

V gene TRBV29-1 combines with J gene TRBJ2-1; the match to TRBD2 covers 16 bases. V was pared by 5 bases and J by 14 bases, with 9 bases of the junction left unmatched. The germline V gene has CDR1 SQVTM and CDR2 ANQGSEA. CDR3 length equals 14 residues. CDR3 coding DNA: TGCAGCGTTCATTCCGGGACTAGCGGGAGGGTTGAGTTCTTC. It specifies CSVHSGTSGRVEFF.

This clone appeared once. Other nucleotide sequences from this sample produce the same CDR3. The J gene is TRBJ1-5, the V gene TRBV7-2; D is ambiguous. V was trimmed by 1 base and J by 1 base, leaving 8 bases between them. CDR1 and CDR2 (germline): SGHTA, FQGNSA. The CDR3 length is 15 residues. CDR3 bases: TGTGCCAGCAGCTTAGACGGTAACAGCAATCAGCCCCAGCATTTT. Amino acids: CASSLDGNSNQPQHF.

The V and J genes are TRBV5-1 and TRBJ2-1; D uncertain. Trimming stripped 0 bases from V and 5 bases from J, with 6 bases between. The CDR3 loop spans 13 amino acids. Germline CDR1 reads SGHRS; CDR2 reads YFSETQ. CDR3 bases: TGCGCCAGCAGCTTGGTTGTCGACAATGAGCAGTTCTTC. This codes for CASSLVVDNEQFF.

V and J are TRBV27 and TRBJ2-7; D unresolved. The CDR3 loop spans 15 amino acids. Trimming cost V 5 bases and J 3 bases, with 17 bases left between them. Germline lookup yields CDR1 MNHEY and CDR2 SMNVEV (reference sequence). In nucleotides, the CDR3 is TGTGCCAGCAGTCCAGGTCTCCAGATAAACTACGAGCAGTACTTC. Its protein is CASSPGLQINYEQYF.